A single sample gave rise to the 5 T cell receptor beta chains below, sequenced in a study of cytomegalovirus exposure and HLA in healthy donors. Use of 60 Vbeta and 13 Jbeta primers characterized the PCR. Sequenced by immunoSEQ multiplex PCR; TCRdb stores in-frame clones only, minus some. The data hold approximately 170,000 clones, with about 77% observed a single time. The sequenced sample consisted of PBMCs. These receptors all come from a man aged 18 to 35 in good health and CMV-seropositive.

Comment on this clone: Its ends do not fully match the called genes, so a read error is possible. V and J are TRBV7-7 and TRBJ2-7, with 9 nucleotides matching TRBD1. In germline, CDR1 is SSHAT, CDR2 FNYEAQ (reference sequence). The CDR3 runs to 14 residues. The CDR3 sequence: CASSFGTGSYEQYF. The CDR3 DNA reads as TGTGCTAGCAGCTTCGGGACAGGGTCCTACGAGCAGTACTTC.

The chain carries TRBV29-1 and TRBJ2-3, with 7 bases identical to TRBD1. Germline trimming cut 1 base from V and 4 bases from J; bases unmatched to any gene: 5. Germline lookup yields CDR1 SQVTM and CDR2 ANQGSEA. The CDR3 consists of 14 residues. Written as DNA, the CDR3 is TGCAGCGTTGAAGGTCAGGGGGTGGCAGATACGCAGTATTTT. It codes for CSVEGQGVADTQYF.

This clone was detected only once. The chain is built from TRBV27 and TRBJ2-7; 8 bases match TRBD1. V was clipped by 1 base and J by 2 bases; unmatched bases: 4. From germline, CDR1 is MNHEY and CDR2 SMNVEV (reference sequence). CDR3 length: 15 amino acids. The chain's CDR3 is CASSLFQGATYEQYF. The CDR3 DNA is TGTGCCAGCAGTTTATTCCAGGGGGCCACCTACGAGCAGTACTTC.

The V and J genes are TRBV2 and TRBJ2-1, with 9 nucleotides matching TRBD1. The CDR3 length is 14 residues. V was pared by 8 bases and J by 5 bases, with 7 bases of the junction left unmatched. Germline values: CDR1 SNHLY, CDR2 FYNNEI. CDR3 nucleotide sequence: TGTGCCAGCGACGGGGGACAGGGACACAATGAGCAGTTCTTC. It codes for CASDGGQGHNEQFF.

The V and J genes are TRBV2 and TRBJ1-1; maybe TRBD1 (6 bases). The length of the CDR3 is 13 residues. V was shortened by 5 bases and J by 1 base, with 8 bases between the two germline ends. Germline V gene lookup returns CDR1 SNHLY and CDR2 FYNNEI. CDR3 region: CASSLGGNTEAFF. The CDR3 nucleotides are TGTGCCAGCAGTTTAGGGGGGAACACTGAAGCTTTCTTT.